A single T cell receptor beta chain is shown here with its context. The antigen remains undetermined. This sample was included in a study of blood T cells in healthy people across ages. General observations from the study: Long-lived donors exceeded aged donors in naive CD4+ cells and diversity.

The second PCR ran roughly 7 to 12 cycles with a sample-barcoded 5' primer and J-beta primers. Each TCR beta cDNA got a 12-nucleotide random molecular identifier. Each CDR3 protein gets one entry after TCRdb re-called the 5' RACE reads with MiXCR. This table holds roughly 1.4 million distinct CDR3 sequences, approximately 63% found once. This CDR3 contains 15 residues. Losses at the gene ends were 6 bases for V and 2 bases for J; bases not matched to a gene: 10. Germline V gene data show CDR1 as ENHRY and CDR2 as SYGVKD. No fewer than 6 micrograms of total RNA were isolated from every sample. The origin of this receptor is a young man in good health. J is TRBJ2-7 and V is TRBV10-3; TRBD2 aligns across 7 bases. The specimen sequenced was blood. The CDR3 sequence: CAISQIAGTPYEQYF. DNA of the CDR3: TGTGCCATCAGCCAGATAGCGGGTACCCCCTACGAGCAGTACTTC.